This T cell receptor (beta chain) is drawn from a study of post-analysis software for immune sequencing data. Study-wide findings and caveats: The authors found that F measure strongly co-clustered same-batch samples. Five or six TRBV segments were more frequent in patients than controls; TRBV5-6, TRBV5-1 and TRBV20-1 belonged to this group. Controls' normalized Chao1 diversity significantly exceeded that of multiple sclerosis patients.

Unique molecular identifiers tagged the TCR beta cDNA libraries. Some 500,000 cDNA molecules were obtained from roughly 0.93 to 9.6 million T cells. TCRdb ran MiXCR on the PCR reads and lists one entry per CDR3 protein. Of about 540,000 distinct CDR3 sequences listed, under 40% are singletons. V lost 3 bases and J 6 bases, leaving 9 bases between the germline ends. The CDR3 runs to 12 residues. CDR1 is SEHNR, CDR2 FQNEAQ, per germline (reference sequence). Points on this clonotype: Its antigen remains unidentified.

The chain has TRBV7-9 and TRBJ2-7; possible D gene TRBD1, 6 bases. Material: blood. This clonotype originated in a girl aged 2-17 years with multiple sclerosis. CDR3 sequence (DNA): TGTGCCAGCAGCTTGGACAGCATCGAGCAGTACTTC. It translates to CASSLDSIEQYF.